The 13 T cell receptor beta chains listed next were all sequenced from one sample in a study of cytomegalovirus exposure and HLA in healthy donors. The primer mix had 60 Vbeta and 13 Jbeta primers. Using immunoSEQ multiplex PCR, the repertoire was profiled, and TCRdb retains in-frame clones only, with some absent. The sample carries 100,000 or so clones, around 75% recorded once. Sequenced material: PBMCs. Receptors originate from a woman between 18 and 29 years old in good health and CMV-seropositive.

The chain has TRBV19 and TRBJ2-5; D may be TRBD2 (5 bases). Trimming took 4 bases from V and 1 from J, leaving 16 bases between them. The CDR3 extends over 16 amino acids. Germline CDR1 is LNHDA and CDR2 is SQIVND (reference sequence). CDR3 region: CASSTLRGRGQETQYF. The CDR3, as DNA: TGTGCCAGTAGTACCCTACGGGGAAGAGGCCAAGAGACCCAGTACTTC. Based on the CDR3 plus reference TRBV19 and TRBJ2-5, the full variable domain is DGGITQSPKYLFRKEGQNVTLSCEQNLNHDAMYWYRQDPGQGLRLIYYSQIVNDFQKGDIAEGYSVSREKKESFPLTVTSAQKNPTAFYLCASSTLRGRGQETQYFGPGTRLLVL.

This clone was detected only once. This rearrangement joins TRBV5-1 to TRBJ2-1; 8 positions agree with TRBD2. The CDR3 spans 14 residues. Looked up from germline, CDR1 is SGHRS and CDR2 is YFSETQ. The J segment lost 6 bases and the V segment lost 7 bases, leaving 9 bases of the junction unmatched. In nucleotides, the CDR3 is TGCGCCAGCTCAGCGGGAGAAGCCTTCAATGAGCAGTTCTTC. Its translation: CASSAGEAFNEQFF. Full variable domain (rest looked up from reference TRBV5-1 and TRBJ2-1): KAGVTQTPRYLIKTRGQQVTLSCSPISGHRSVSWYQQTPGQGLQFLFEYFSETQRNKGNFPGRFSGRQFSNSRSEMNVSTLELGDSALYLCASSAGEAFNEQFFGPGTRLTVL.

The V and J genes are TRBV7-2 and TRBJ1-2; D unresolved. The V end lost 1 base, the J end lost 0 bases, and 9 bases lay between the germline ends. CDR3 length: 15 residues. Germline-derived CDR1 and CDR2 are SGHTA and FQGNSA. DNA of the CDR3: TGTGCCAGCAGCTTAGGGGTCGGGGCTAACTATGGCTACACCTTC. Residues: CASSLGVGANYGYTF. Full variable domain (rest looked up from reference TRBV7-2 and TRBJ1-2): GAGVSQSPSNKVTEKGKDVELRCDPISGHTALYWYRQSLGQGLEFLIYFQGNSAPDKSGLPSDRFSAERTGGSVSTLTIQRTQQEDSAVYLCASSLGVGANYGYTFGSGTRLTVV.

CDR3 nucleotide sequence: TGTGCCATCAGCGAGGGTCTAGCGGGAGGCTATGCCTACGAGCAGTACTTC. It yields the protein CAISEGLAGGYAYEQYF. The chain combines TRBV10-3 with TRBJ2-7, with 11 bases that match TRBD2. CDR3 size: 17 residues. Germline assignment: CDR1 ENHRY and CDR2 SYGVKD. The V segment lost 6 bases and the J segment 2 bases; nucleotides outside the gene matches: 12.

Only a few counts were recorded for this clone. CDR3 in amino acids: CASSLGTSGKETQYF. As DNA, the CDR3 is TGTGCCAGCAGCTTAGGGACTAGCGGGAAAGAGACCCAGTACTTC. The genes are TRBV11-2 and TRBJ2-5, with TRBD2 matching 12 bases. The CDR3 totals 15 residues. Trimming cost V 1 base and J 3 bases; bases outside gene matches: 0. The V gene's germline CDR1 is SGHAT and CDR2 FQNNGV.

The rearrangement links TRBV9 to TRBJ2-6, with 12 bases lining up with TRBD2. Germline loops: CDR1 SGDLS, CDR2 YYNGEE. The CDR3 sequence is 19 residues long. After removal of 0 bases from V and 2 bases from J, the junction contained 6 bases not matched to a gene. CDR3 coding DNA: TGTGCCAGCAGCGTAGGTACCCTAGCGGGAGGGCCTGGGGCCAACGTCCTGACTTTC. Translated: CASSVGTLAGGPGANVLTF.

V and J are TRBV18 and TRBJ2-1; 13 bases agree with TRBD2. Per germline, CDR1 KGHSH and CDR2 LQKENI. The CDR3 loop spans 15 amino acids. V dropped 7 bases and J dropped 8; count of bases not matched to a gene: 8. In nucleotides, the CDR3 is TGTGCCAGCTTGCGGGGGACTAGCGGGACAGATGAGCAGTTCTTC. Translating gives CASLRGTSGTDEQFF.

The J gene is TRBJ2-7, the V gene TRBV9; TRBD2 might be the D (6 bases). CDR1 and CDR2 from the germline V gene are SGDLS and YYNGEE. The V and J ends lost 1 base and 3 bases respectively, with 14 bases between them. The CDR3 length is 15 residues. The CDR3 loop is CASSVMWDSYYEQYF. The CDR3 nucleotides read TGTGCCAGCAGCGTAATGTGGGACTCATACTACGAGCAGTACTTC.

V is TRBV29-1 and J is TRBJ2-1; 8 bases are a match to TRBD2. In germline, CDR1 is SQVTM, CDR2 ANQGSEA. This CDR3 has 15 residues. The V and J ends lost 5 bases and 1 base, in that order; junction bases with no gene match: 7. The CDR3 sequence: CSVLSGGNSYNEQFF. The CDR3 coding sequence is TGCAGCGTTCTAAGCGGGGGCAATTCCTACAATGAGCAGTTCTTC.

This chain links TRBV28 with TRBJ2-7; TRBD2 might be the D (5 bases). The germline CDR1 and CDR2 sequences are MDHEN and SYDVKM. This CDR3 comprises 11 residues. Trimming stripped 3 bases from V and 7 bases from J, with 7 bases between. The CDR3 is CASSLREEQYF. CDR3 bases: TGTGCCAGCAGTTTGAGGGAGGAGCAGTACTTC.

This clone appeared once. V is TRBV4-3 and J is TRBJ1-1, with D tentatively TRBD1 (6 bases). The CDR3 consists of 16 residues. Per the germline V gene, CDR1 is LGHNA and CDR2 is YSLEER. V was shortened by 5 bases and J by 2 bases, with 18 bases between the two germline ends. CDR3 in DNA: TGCGCCAGCAGCGCCGACCCACAGGGCGCCAACACTGAAGCTTTCTTT. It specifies CASSADPQGANTEAFF.

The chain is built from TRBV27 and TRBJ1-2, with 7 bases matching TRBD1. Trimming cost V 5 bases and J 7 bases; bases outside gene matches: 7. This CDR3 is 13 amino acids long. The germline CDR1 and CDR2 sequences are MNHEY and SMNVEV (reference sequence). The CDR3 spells CASSATGVGGYTF. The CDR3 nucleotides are TGTGCCAGCAGTGCCACAGGGGTGGGTGGCTACACCTTC.

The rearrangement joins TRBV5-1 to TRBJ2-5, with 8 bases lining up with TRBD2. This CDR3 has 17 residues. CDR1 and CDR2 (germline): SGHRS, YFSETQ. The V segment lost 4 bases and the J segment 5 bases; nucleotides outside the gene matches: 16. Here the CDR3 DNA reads TGCGCCAGCAGCAGCCTAGCGTCCGGGAGCGGGGGTGAGACCCAGTACTTC. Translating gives CASSSLASGSGGETQYF.